A selection of T cell receptor beta chains follows, all from one sample in a study of shared clonotypes between healthy human individuals. Clones were sequenced by immunoSEQ multiplex PCR, and TCRdb holds only the in-frame ones, with some missing. The table shows roughly 700,000 clones, with approximately 74% occurring only once. Specimen: memory CD4+ T cells sorted from blood. All receptors derive from a woman in her 30s in good health. The CDR3 runs from the conserved cysteine through the conserved F or W. D genes are given only for firm matches. Not every row has a clone size; where given, it reads once, few, many or a size class.

>few|TRBJ1-4|TRBV11-3|.
CASSFTPSVIEKLFF
TGTGCCAGCAGCTTCACCCCCAGCGTAATTGAAAAACTGTTTTTT
>.|TRBJ2-7|TRBV10-3|.
CAISAITGPTYEQYF
TGTGCCATCAGTGCCATCACGGGACCGACCTACGAGCAGTACTTC
>few|TRBJ2-2|TRBV10-3|TRBD1
CAIRSDRGDTGELFF
TGTGCCATCAGGTCGGACAGGGGGGACACCGGGGAGCTGTTTTTT
>.|TRBJ1-1|TRBV30|.
CAWIRANTEAFF
TGTGCCTGGATCCGGGCGAACACTGAAGCTTTCTTT
>.|TRBJ2-3|TRBV5-1|.
CASSQQGADTQYF
TGCGCCAGCAGCCAACAGGGCGCAGATACGCAGTATTTT
>.|TRBJ1-2|TRBV6-6|.
CASSQERSNYGYTF
TGTGCCAGCAGTCAGGAGCGTTCTAACTATGGCTACACCTTC
>.|TRBJ2-1|TRBV19|TRBD2
CASSVSGAPYNEQFF
TGTGCCAGTAGCGTTAGCGGGGCACCCTACAATGAGCAGTTCTTC
>few|TRBJ1-2|TRBV5-4|TRBD1
CASSFPGQGARGYTF
TGTGCCAGCAGCTTTCCGGGACAGGGGGCACGAGGCTACACCTTC
>.|TRBJ2-1|TRBV21-1|.
CASTSGGRIDEQFF
TGTGCCAGCACCAGCGGGGGGCGCATCGATGAGCAGTTCTTC
>.|TRBJ1-1|TRBV4-1|TRBD1
CASSQDRGRGAFF
TGCGCCAGCAGCCAAGATAGGGGGCGCGGGGCTTTCTTT
>.|TRBJ1-1|TRBV11-2|.
CASSLNQGNTEAFF
TGTGCCAGCAGCCTAAACCAGGGGAACACTGAAGCTTTCTTT
>.|TRBJ2-5|TRBV5-4|.
CASSLAMGTQETQYF
TGTGCCAGCAGCTTGGCCATGGGGACTCAAGAGACCCAGTACTTC
>.|TRBJ2-1|TRBV5-6|.
CASTLLARNYNEQFF
TGTGCCAGCACCCTTCTAGCGAGAAACTACAATGAGCAGTTCTTC
>.|TRBJ1-1|TRBV7-8|.
CASSLQGRFTEAFF
TGTGCCAGCAGCTTGCAGGGCCGGTTCACTGAAGCTTTCTTT
>.|TRBJ1-1|TRBV19|TRBD1
CASSRQGGTEAFF
TGTGCCAGTAGTAGACAGGGTGGTACTGAAGCTTTCTTT
>.|TRBJ2-3|TRBV11-2|.
CASSPRWEGTDTQYF
TGTGCCAGCAGCCCCCGGTGGGAGGGCACAGATACGCAGTATTTT
>.|TRBJ1-3|TRBV2|TRBD1
CASTGQGFHTIYF
TGTGCCAGCACCGGACAGGGGTTCCACACCATATATTTT
>once|TRBJ2-7|TRBV27|TRBD2
CASSRGLSGSEQYF
TGTGCCAGCAGTCGGGGGCTTAGCGGGAGCGAGCAGTACTTC
>.|TRBJ2-2|TRBV6-4|.
CASTYTGELFF
TGTGCCAGCACATACACCGGGGAGCTGTTTTTT
>few|TRBJ1-1|TRBV10-3|.
CAISENGYTEAFF
TGTGCCATCAGTGAGAATGGGTACACTGAAGCTTTCTTT
>.|TRBJ2-1|TRBV30|TRBD1
CAWSRGQVVEQFF
TGTGCCTGGAGTCGGGGACAGGTTGTTGAGCAGTTCTTC
>once|TRBJ2-3|TRBV5-6|.
CASSQADTQYF
TGTGCCAGCAGCCAGGCAGATACGCAGTATTTT
>few|TRBJ2-2|TRBV19|TRBD2
CASSGTGGGTGELFF
TGTGCCAGTAGTGGGACGGGGGGTGGCACCGGGGAGCTGTTTTTT
>.|TRBJ1-1|TRBV5-6|.
CASSLRQAGNTEAFF
TGTGCCAGCAGCTTGCGGCAGGCGGGGAACACTGAAGCTTTCTTT
>.|TRBJ1-2|TRBV29-1|.
CSVILGSGGGYTF
TGCAGCGTCATTCTGGGTTCGGGTGGCGGCTACACCTTC
>.|TRBJ2-2|TRBV4-1|.
CASSQDVGRPNTGELFF
TGCGCCAGCAGCCAAGATGTTGGTAGGCCAAACACCGGGGAGCTGTTTTTT
>.|TRBJ2-5|TRBV7-2|TRBD1
CASSLGQGWETQYF
TGTGCCAGCAGCTTAGGACAGGGGTGGGAGACCCAGTACTTC
>few|TRBJ1-4|TRBV7-8|.
CASSLSREKLFF
TGTGCCAGCAGCTTGAGTCGGGAAAAACTGTTTTTT
>.|TRBJ2-2|TRBV1|.
CTSSQDPTGKVTGELFF
TGCACCAGCAGCCAAGACCCAACAGGGAAAGTAACCGGGGAGCTGTTTTTT
>.|TRBJ2-3|TRBV5-5|TRBD1
CASSFGDRRDTQYF
TGTGCCAGCAGCTTTGGGGACAGAAGAGATACGCAGTATTTT
>once|TRBJ2-7|TRBV7-3|TRBD1
CASSPQTGHHEQYF
TGTGCCAGCAGCCCTCAGACAGGGCACCACGAGCAGTACTTC
>few|TRBJ2-1|TRBV5-8|TRBD2
CASSSTAGLADNEQFF
TGTGCCAGCAGCTCCACAGCGGGACTAGCGGACAATGAGCAGTTCTTC
>few|TRBJ2-2|TRBV4-1|.
CASSNQFTGELFF
TGCGCCAGCAGCAATCAGTTTACCGGGGAGCTGTTTTTT
>.|TRBJ2-3|TRBV7-2|.
CASSSQPVWQGADTQYF
TGTGCCAGCAGCTCCCAACCTGTGTGGCAGGGAGCCGATACGCAGTATTTT
>.|TRBJ1-2|TRBV28|TRBD1
CASSSPRTGLGRRVYTF
TGTGCCAGCAGTTCCCCTAGGACAGGTTTGGGGCGGAGGGTCTACACCTTC
>once|TRBJ2-3|TRBV5-1|.
CASRPEVTTDTQYF
TGCGCCAGCAGACCAGAGGTCACCACAGATACGCAGTATTTT
>.|TRBJ2-7|TRBV9|.
CASSVTDREQYF
TGTGCCAGCAGCGTAACAGACCGGGAGCAGTACTTC
>.|TRBJ2-1|TRBV19|.
CASRNRAGDEQFF
TGTGCCAGTAGAAACAGGGCAGGTGATGAGCAGTTCTTC
>.|TRBJ2-7|TRBV11-2|.
CASSKGASPSAYSYEQYF
TGTGCCAGCAGCAAAGGCGCCTCCCCTAGCGCTTACTCCTACGAGCAGTACTTC
>.|TRBJ2-6|TRBV10-3|.
CAITSDKLPSGANVLTF
TGTGCCATCACCTCCGACAAGCTACCCTCTGGGGCCAACGTCCTGACTTTC
>once|TRBJ2-2|TRBV7-2|TRBD2
CASKPGLAVITNTGELFF
TGTGCCAGCAAACCGGGACTAGCGGTAATCACGAACACCGGGGAGCTGTTTTTT
>.|TRBJ2-7|TRBV18|.
CASSNSRNFYEQYF
TGTGCCAGCTCAAATAGCCGCAACTTCTACGAGCAGTACTTC